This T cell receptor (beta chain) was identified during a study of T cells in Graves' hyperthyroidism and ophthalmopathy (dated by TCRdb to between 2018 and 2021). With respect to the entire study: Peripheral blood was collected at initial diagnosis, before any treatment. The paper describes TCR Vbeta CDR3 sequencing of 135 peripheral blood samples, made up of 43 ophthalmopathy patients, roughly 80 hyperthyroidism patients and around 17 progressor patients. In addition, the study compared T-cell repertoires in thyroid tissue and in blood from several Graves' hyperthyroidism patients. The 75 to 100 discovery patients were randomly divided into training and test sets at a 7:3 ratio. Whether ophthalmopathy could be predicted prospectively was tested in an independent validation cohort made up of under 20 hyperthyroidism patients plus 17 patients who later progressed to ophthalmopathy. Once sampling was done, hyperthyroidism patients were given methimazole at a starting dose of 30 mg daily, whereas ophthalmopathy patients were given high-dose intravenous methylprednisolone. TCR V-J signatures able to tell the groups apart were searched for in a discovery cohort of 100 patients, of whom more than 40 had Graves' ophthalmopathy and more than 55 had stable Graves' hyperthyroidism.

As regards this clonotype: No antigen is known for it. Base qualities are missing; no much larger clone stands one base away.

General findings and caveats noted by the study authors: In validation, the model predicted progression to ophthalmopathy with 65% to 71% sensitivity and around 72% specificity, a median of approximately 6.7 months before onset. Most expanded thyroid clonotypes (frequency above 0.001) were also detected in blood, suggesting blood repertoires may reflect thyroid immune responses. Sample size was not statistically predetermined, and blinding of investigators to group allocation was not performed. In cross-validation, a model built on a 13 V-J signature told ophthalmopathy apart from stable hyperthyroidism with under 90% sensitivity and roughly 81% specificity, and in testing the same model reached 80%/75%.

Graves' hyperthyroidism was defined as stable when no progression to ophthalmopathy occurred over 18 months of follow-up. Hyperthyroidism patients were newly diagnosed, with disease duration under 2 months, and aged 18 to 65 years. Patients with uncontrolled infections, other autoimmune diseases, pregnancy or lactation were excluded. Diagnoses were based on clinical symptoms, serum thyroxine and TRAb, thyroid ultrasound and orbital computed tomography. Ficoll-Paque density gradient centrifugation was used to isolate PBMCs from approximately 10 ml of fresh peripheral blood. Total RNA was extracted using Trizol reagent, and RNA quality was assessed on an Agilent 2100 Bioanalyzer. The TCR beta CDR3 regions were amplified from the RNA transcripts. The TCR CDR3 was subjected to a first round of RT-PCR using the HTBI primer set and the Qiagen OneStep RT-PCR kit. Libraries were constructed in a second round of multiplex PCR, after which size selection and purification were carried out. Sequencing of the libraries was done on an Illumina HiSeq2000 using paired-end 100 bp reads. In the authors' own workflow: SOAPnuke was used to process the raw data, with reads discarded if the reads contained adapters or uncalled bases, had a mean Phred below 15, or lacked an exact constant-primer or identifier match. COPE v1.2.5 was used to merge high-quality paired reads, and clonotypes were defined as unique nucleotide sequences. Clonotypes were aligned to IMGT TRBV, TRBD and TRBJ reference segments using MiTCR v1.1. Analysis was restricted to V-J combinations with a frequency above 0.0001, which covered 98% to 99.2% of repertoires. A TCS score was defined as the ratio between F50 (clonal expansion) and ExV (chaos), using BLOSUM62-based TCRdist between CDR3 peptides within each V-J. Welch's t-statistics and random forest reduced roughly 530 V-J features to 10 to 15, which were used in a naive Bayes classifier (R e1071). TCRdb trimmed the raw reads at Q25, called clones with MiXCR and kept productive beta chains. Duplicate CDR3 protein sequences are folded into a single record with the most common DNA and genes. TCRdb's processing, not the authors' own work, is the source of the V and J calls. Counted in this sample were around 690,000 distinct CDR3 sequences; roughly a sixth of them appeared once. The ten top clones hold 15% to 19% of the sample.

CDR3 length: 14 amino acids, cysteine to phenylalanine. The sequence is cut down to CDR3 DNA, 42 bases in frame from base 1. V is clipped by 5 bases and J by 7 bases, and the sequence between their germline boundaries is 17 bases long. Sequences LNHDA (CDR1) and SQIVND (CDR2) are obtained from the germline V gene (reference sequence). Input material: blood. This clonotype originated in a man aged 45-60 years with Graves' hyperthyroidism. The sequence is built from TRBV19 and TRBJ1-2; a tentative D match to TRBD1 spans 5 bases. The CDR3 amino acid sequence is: CASSAEGTFSGYTF. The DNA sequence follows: TGTGCCAGTAGTGCCGAAGGGACTTTTAGTGGCTACACCTTC.